This T cell receptor (beta chain) was retrieved from a study of T cell changes during pregnancy in multiple sclerosis. Only in-frame clones appear in the TCRdb table, and some are missing; sequencing was by immunoSEQ multiplex PCR. Of tens of thousands of clones detected, roughly 90% appear once; the ten largest clones hold 0.25% to 0.3%. This CDR3 is 15 amino acids long. J lost 1 base, V lost 5 bases, and 4 bases had no gene match. Per germline, CDR1 SGHTA and CDR2 FQGTGA. Here the sequenced sample was CD4+ T cells from peripheral blood mononuclear cells, taken in the third trimester of pregnancy. This TCR was recovered from a female donor in good health, enrolled as a control in a pregnancy study. The chain has TRBV7-3 and TRBJ1-1; 10 bases match TRBD1. CDR3: CASSARTGGNTEAFF. CDR3 nucleotides: TGTGCCAGCAGCGCGCGGACAGGGGGGAACACTGAAGCTTTCTTT.